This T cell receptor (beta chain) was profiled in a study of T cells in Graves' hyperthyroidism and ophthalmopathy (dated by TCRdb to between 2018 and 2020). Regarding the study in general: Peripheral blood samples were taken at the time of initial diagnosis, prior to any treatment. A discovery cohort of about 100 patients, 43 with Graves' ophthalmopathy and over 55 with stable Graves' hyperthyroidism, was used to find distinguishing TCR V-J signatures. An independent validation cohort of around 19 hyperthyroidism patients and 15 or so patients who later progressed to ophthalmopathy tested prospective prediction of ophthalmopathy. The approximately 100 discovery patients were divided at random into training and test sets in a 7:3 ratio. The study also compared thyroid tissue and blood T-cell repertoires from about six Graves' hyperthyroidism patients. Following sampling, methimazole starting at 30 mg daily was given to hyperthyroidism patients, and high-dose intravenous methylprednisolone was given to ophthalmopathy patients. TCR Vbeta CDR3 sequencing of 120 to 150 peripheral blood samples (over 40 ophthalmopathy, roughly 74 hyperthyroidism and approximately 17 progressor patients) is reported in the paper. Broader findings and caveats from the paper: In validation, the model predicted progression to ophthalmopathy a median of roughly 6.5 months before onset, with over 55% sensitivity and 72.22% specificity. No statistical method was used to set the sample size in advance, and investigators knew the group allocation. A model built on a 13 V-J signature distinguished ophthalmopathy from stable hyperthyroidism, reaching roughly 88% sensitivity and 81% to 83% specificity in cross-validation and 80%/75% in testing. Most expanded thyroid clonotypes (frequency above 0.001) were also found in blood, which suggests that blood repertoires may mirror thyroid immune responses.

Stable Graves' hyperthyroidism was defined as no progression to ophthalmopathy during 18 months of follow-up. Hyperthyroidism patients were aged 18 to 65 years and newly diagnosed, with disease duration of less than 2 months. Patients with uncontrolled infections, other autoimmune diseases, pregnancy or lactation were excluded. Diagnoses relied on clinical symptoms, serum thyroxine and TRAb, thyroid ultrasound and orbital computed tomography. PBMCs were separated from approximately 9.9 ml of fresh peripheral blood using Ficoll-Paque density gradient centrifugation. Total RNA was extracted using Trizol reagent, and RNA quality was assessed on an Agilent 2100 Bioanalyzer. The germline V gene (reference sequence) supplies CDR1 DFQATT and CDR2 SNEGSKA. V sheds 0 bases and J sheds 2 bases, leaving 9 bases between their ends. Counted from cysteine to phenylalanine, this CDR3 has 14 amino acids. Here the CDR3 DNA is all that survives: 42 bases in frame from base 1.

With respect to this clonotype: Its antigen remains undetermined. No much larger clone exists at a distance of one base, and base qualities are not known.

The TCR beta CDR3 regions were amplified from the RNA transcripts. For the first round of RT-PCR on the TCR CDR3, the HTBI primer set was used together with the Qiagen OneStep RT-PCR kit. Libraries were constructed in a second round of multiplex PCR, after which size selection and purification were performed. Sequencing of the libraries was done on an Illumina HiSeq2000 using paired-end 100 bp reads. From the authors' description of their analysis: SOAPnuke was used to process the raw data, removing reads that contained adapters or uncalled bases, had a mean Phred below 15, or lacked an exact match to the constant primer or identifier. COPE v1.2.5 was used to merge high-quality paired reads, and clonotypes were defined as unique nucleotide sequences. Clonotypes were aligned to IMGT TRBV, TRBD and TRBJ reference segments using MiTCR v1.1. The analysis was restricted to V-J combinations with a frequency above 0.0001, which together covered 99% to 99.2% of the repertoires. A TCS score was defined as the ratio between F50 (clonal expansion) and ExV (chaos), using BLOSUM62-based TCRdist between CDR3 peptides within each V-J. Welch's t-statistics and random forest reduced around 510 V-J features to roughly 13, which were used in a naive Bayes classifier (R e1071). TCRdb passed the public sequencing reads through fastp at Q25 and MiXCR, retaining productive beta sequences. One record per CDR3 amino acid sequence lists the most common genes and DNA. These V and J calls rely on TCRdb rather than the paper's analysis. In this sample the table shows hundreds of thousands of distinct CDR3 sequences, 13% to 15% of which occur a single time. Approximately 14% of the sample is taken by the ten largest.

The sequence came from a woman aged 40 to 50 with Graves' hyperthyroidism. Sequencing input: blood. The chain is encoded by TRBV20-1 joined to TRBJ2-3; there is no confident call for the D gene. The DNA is TGCAGTGCTAGAGATATCACTCACACAGATACGCAGTATTTT. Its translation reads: CSARDITHTDTQYF.